This TCR beta chain was identified during a study of blood T cell repertoires in COVID-19. Study background: PBMCs, B-cell-depleted T cells, or T cells provided the cDNA or gDNA that made up the material.

Per the authors' pipeline: Reference gene primers were amplified, and this amplification served to estimate nucleated cell counts. Produced via immunoSEQ multiplex PCR; TCRdb's table is partial and in-frame only. V and J calls and clone size follow that table, whereas D and trimming were derived from the DNA. Of about 190,000 clones in the sample, approximately 82% were seen once. Participants spanned ages roughly 18 to 90 years and resided in roughly 22 US areas. Each participant's cohort was designated according to participant-reported clinical history. This clonotype originated in a woman aged 60-70 years with acute COVID-19. The source material was PBMCs or T cells enriched from blood (not recorded which).

In DNA form, the CDR3 reads TGTGCCACTAGCGGGGAGGCAGGGCAGGTGATAGACAATCAGCCCCAGCATTTT. Translated: CATSGEAGQVIDNQPQHF. The chain links TRBV19 to TRBJ1-5; TRBD1 might be the D (5 bases). CDR1 and CDR2 (germline): LNHDA, SQIVND (reference sequence). The V gene lost 10 bases and the J gene lost 3 bases, with 28 bases spanning the gap. CDR3 size: 18 residues.